These 31 T cell receptor beta chains were all obtained from the same sample, sequenced in a study of long-term antiretroviral therapy in people with HIV. Run at survey level, the immunoSEQ assay was version v3.0. This table comes from immunoSEQ multiplex PCR, and its TCRdb copy is limited to in-frame clones, with some not included. There are about 20,000 clones in the sample; approximately 86% occur only once, and 9.5% to 12% lies in the top ten. The sample here was unsorted PBMCs, taken less than 2.5 years after starting antiretroviral therapy. These receptors were taken from a man aged 35 to 55 with HIV.

This chain uses TRBV9 with TRBJ2-3; D unclear. CDR1 SGDLS and CDR2 YYNGEE come from the germline V gene. The CDR3 extends over 16 amino acids. Trimming removed 4 bases at V and 0 bases at J, with 15 bases between. The CDR3, as DNA: TGTGCCAGCAGCCTACGACTTTTTACTAGCACAGATACGCAGTATTTT. It codes for CASSLRLFTSTDTQYF.

This clone was picked up one time. J is TRBJ2-7 and V is TRBV7-2; 8 bases line up with TRBD2. V lost 5 bases, J lost 0 bases, and 6 bases stayed unmatched. The CDR3 spans 15 residues. The germline CDR1 and CDR2 sequences are SGHTA and FQGNSA. This CDR3 reads CASSNSGAFSYEQYF. In DNA, the CDR3 is TGTGCCAGCAGCAATAGCGGGGCATTCTCCTACGAGCAGTACTTC. The complete variable domain, with remaining parts taken from reference TRBV7-2 and TRBJ2-7, reads GAGVSQSPSNKVTEKGKDVELRCDPISGHTALYWYRQSLGQGLEFLIYFQGNSAPDKSGLPSDRFSAERTGGSVSTLTIQRTQQEDSAVYLCASSNSGAFSYEQYFGPGTRLTVT.

In DNA form, the CDR3 reads TGTGCCAGCAGCCCCCAGGGATGGGGGCACAATCAGCCCCAGCATTTT. This sequence encodes CASSPQGWGHNQPQHF. This chain joins TRBV11-2 and TRBJ1-5; D may be TRBD1 (6 bases). Trimming removed 5 bases from V and 3 bases from J, with 17 bases in between. Per the germline V gene, CDR1 is SGHAT and CDR2 is FQNNGV. The CDR3 is 16 residues long.

This chain connects TRBV6-1 to TRBJ2-7; D possibly corresponds to TRBD1 (6 bases). V lost 8 bases, J lost 6 bases, and 23 bases lay in between. Germline V gene data show CDR1 as MNHNS and CDR2 as SASEGT. The CDR3 contains 15 residues. CDR3: CASLEYPGHESEQYF. The CDR3 bases are TGTGCCAGCCTAGAGTACCCGGGACACGAATCCGAGCAGTACTTC.

This clone has a handful of counts. V gene TRBV6-1 combines with J gene TRBJ2-2; D remains unclear. V lost 5 bases and J 5 bases, leaving 6 bases between the germline ends. CDR1 and CDR2 (germline): MNHNS, SASEGT. The CDR3 is 12 amino acids. The CDR3 sequence is CASSWATGELFF. CDR3 coding DNA: TGTGCCAGCAGTTGGGCTACCGGGGAGCTGTTTTTT.

The chain joins TRBV10-3 to TRBJ2-3, with TRBD1 identical over 8 bases. The junction had 5 bases not matched to a gene; V was cut back by 4 bases and J by 5 bases. The V gene's germline CDR1 is ENHRY and CDR2 SYGVKD. The CDR3 has 14 amino acids. CDR3 protein: CAISADRGGDTQYF. The CDR3 region has the DNA TGTGCCATCAGTGCCGACAGGGGAGGAGATACGCAGTATTTT.

The V and J genes are TRBV29-1 and TRBJ1-1, with a possible D match to TRBD1 (5 bases). CDR3 length equals 13 residues. Between the trimmed V and J ends, which lost 2 bases and 4 bases, there was a span of 11 bases. Germline V gene data show CDR1 as SQVTM and CDR2 as ANQGSEA. In nucleotides, the CDR3 is TGCAGCGTTGAACAGTCGGGGGGCACTGAAGCTTTCTTT. Translating gives CSVEQSGGTEAFF.

Comments on this clone: Its ends do not fully match the called genes, so a read error is possible. V usage is TRBV10-1 and J usage is TRBJ2-1; 11 bases align to TRBD2. The V gene's germline CDR1 is WNHNN and CDR2 SYGVQD (reference sequence). This CDR3 comprises 13 residues. The CDR3 region has the DNA TGCGCCAGCAGTGAACCTAGCGGGAGGACAATGGTCTTC. It yields the protein CASSEPSGRTMVF.

The CDR3 here is CASSPRTGAANEKLFF. The CDR3 DNA sequence: TGTGCCAGCAGTCCGAGAACAGGTGCGGCTAATGAAAAACTGTTTTTT. The V and J genes are TRBV28 and TRBJ1-4; possible D gene TRBD1, 5 bases. Germline CDR1 and CDR2: MDHEN and SYDVKM. The CDR3 totals 16 residues. V was cut by 5 bases and J by 3 bases, with 16 bases left in between.

The sample holds a few counts of this clone. The chain links TRBV27 to TRBJ2-7; 9 bases map to TRBD2. The CDR3 totals 16 residues. V gave up 3 bases and J gave up 2 bases; unmatched junction bases: 8. CDR1 is MNHEY, CDR2 SMNVEV, per germline (reference sequence). The CDR3 DNA reads TGTGCCAGCAGTTTGACTAGCGGAATTAGCACCTACGAGCAGTACTTC. As protein: CASSLTSGISTYEQYF.

This clone has just a few counts. This sequence joins TRBV5-1 and TRBJ2-2; a possible D gene is TRBD1 (6 bases). Germline lookup yields CDR1 SGHRS and CDR2 YFSETQ. V gave up 0 bases and J gave up 6 bases, with 15 bases separating them. This CDR3 is 16 amino acids long. The CDR3 sequence is CASSLEGQAPAGELFF. In DNA form, the CDR3 reads TGCGCCAGCAGCTTGGAGGGACAAGCTCCAGCCGGGGAGCTGTTTTTT. Filled out from reference TRBV5-1 and TRBJ2-2, the complete variable domain reads KAGVTQTPRYLIKTRGQQVTLSCSPISGHRSVSWYQQTPGQGLQFLFEYFSETQRNKGNFPGRFSGRQFSNSRSEMNVSTLELGDSALYLCASSLEGQAPAGELFFGEGSRLTVL.

This sequence joins TRBV5-6 and TRBJ2-7; 7 nucleotides line up with TRBD2. Trimming cost V 5 bases and J 3 bases; bases outside gene matches: 20. Germline V gene sequence: CDR1 SGHDT, CDR2 YYEEEE. This CDR3 has 18 residues. CDR3 sequence: CASRPQVLPASGDYEQYF. CDR3 DNA: TGTGCCAGCAGACCACAAGTCTTGCCGGCTAGCGGAGACTACGAGCAGTACTTC.

The chain joins TRBV27 to TRBJ1-2, with D perhaps TRBD1 (5 bases). Deletions cut 4 bases from V and 0 bases from J, with 18 bases between. CDR1 is MNHEY, CDR2 SMNVEV, per germline (reference sequence). This CDR3 is built from 17 residues. The CDR3 region is CASSWGSSGAANYGYTF. As DNA, the CDR3 is TGTGCCAGCAGTTGGGGGAGTAGCGGGGCGGCTAACTATGGCTACACCTTC.

This clone was seen a few times. The chain carries TRBV5-4 and TRBJ2-7, with D maybe TRBD1 (6 bases). Per the germline V gene, CDR1 is SGHNT and CDR2 is YYREEE (reference sequence). The CDR3 runs 17 residues. Trimming removed 4 bases at V and 0 bases at J, with 20 bases between. The CDR3: CASSHYNRASSSYEQYF. The DNA for the CDR3 is TGTGCCAGCAGCCATTACAACAGGGCTTCAAGCTCCTACGAGCAGTACTTC.

The rearrangement joins TRBV2 to TRBJ1-1; D remains unclear. The ends were cut back, 7 bases at V and 5 bases at J, with 11 bases in the middle. Germline loops: CDR1 SNHLY, CDR2 FYNNEI. The CDR3 totals 12 residues. The CDR3 DNA reads TGTGCCAGCACCAGGCCGGGGACTGAAGCTTTCTTT. Residues: CASTRPGTEAFF.

The V gene is TRBV18, the J gene TRBJ2-2; D gene unclear. Looked up from germline, CDR1 is KGHSH and CDR2 is LQKENI. The CDR3 spans 13 residues. Trimming stripped 3 bases from V and 0 bases from J, with 2 bases between. Here the CDR3 reads CASSPPNTGELFF. CDR3 sequence (DNA): TGTGCCAGCTCACCCCCGAACACCGGGGAGCTGTTTTTT.

The chain links TRBV10-2 to TRBJ1-1; no definite D call. Deletions cut 1 base from V and 1 base from J, with 7 bases between. The germline V gene has CDR1 WSHSY and CDR2 SAAADI. The CDR3 is made up of 14 amino acids. The CDR3 loop is CASSEWTGNTEAFF. The CDR3 nucleotides read TGCGCCAGCAGTGAGTGGACGGGGAACACTGAAGCTTTCTTT.

This clone has a handful of counts. The V gene is TRBV19, the J gene TRBJ1-5; tentatively, D is TRBD1 (6 bases). CDR3 size: 15 residues. Germline lookup yields CDR1 LNHDA and CDR2 SQIVND (reference sequence). The V gene lost 3 bases and the J gene lost 5 bases, with 14 bases spanning the gap. The CDR3 here is CASSIWGASDQPQHF. CDR3 sequence (DNA): TGTGCCAGTAGTATTTGGGGGGCCTCAGATCAGCCCCAGCATTTT.

This rearrangement joins TRBV27 to TRBJ2-3; 9 bases agree with TRBD2. Germline CDR1 is MNHEY and CDR2 is SMNVEV (reference sequence). This CDR3 comprises 15 residues. With V trimmed by 10 bases and J by 0 bases, 8 bases remained unmatched. Written as DNA, the CDR3 is TGTGCCACCAGGCGGGAGGGCGTAAGCACAGATACGCAGTATTTT. Its translation is CATRREGVSTDTQYF.

The V and J genes are TRBV30 and TRBJ1-3, with D hard to call. Trimming shortened V by 0 bases and J by 0 bases, and 12 bases separated the two germline ends. The CDR3 is 16 amino acids. Germline V gene sequence: CDR1 GTSNPN, CDR2 SVGIG (reference sequence). The DNA of the CDR3 is TGTGCCTGGAGTGTACGGCAGGCGAACTCTGGAAACACCATATATTTT. It codes for CAWSVRQANSGNTIYF.

This sequence joins TRBV20-1 and TRBJ2-1; no clear D gene. Trimming pared 4 bases from V and 15 bases from J, leaving 13 bases between. The CDR3 totals 10 residues. Looked up from germline, CDR1 is DFQATT and CDR2 is SNEGSKA (reference sequence). The CDR3 protein is CSATVDGTFF. Here the CDR3 DNA reads TGCAGTGCTACTGTAGATGGTACGTTCTTC.

The chain employs TRBV25-1 and TRBJ2-7; D perhaps matches TRBD2 (6 bases). CDR1 is MGHDK and CDR2 is SYGVNS in the germline V gene. The CDR3 has 12 amino acids. V shed 8 bases and J shed 3 bases, with 11 bases lying between them. The CDR3 DNA reads TGTGCCAGCGGTGGGGGGATCTACGAGCAGTACTTC. Protein product: CASGGGIYEQYF.

This clone was found once. The V call is TRBV6-5, the J call TRBJ2-5, with D perhaps TRBD1 (6 bases). The CDR3 has 15 amino acids. The germline V and J ends were trimmed by 5 bases and 4 bases, with 17 bases remaining between them. Germline V gene lookup returns CDR1 MNHEY and CDR2 SVGAGI. The CDR3 region is CASSTETGFTETQYF. The DNA for the CDR3 is TGTGCCAGCAGTACGGAGACAGGTTTTACAGAGACCCAGTACTTC.

V gene TRBV7-2 combines with J gene TRBJ1-6; 9 nucleotides line up with TRBD1. V lost 4 bases, J lost 12 bases, and 13 bases stayed unmatched. Germline CDR1 and CDR2: SGHTA and FQGNSA. The CDR3 extends over 16 amino acids. This CDR3 reads CASSSHRGPGGGPLHF. DNA for the CDR3: TGTGCCAGCAGCTCCCACAGGGGGCCCGGGGGGGGACCCCTCCACTTT.

The rearrangement joins TRBV6-1 to TRBJ1-5; D is unclear. The CDR3 contains 14 residues. V was clipped by 7 bases and J by 4 bases, with 14 bases between them. Germline V CDR1 and CDR2: MNHNS, SASEGT. The CDR3 loop is CASTVSGGNQPQHF. CDR3 DNA: TGTGCCAGCACCGTAAGCGGAGGGAATCAGCCCCAGCATTTT.

V and J are TRBV27 and TRBJ2-1, with 10 bases that match TRBD1. Germline-derived CDR1 and CDR2 are MNHEY and SMNVEV (reference sequence). With 5 bases clipped from V and 4 bases from J, the junction kept 8 bases outside the gene matches. The CDR3 length is 16 residues. The CDR3: CASSPLDRGRYNEQFF. The CDR3 region has the DNA TGTGCCAGCAGTCCACTCGACAGGGGGCGGTACAATGAGCAGTTCTTC.

The V and J genes are TRBV4-1 and TRBJ1-1; 9 bases line up with TRBD1. This CDR3 has 17 amino acids. The ends lost 1 base at V and 1 base at J; junction bases unmatched: 7. Germline loops: CDR1 MGHRA, CDR2 YSYEKL. The CDR3 nucleotides are TGCGCCAGCAGCCAAGGCCGGGACAGGGCTTCGAACACTGAAGCTTTCTTT. This encodes CASSQGRDRASNTEAFF.

The chain joins TRBV28 to TRBJ2-7; TRBD1 agrees at 9 bases. The J segment lost 4 bases and the V segment lost 3 bases, leaving 13 bases of the junction unmatched. CDR1 is MDHEN and CDR2 is SYDVKM in the germline V gene. CDR3 size: 17 residues. The CDR3 coding sequence is TGTGCCAGCAGTTTTATTTTTGGGGACAGGGATCCTTACGAGCAGTACTTC. Its protein is CASSFIFGDRDPYEQYF. Full variable domain (outside the CDR3, taken from reference TRBV28 and TRBJ2-7): DVKVTQSSRYLVKRTGEKVFLECVQDMDHENMFWYRQDPGLGLRLIYFSYDVKMKEKGDIPEGYSVSREKKERFSLILESASTNQTSMYLCASSFIFGDRDPYEQYFGPGTRLTVT.

This clone was observed a single time. The gene calls are TRBV6-1 and TRBJ1-4, with no clear D. The CDR3 sequence is 15 residues long. Per the germline V gene, CDR1 is MNHNS and CDR2 is SASEGT. The V end was cut by 7 bases, the J end by 4 bases, with 16 bases between. The CDR3 region is CASTGLQNINEKLFF. The CDR3 DNA follows: TGTGCCAGCACGGGGTTACAGAATATTAATGAAAAACTGTTTTTT.

This sequence joins TRBV30 and TRBJ2-7; 8 bases line up with TRBD1. This CDR3 comprises 15 residues. Germline V gene sequence: CDR1 GTSNPN, CDR2 SVGIG (reference sequence). Trimming took 2 bases from V and 7 from J; bases not matched to a gene: 13. As DNA, the CDR3 is TGTGCCTGGAGTTTAACGGTGACAGGGGTTTCTGAGCAGTACTTC. Translated, it gives CAWSLTVTGVSEQYF.

This chain uses TRBV6-4 with TRBJ1-6, with TRBD1 as a possible D gene (5 bases). Trimming removed 6 bases at V and 10 bases at J, with 16 bases between. Germline V gene data show CDR1 as MRHNA and CDR2 as SNTAGT. CDR3 length: 14 residues. This chain's CDR3 is CASSDGNRRSPLHF. The DNA of the CDR3 is TGTGCCAGCAGCGACGGCAACAGGCGGTCACCCCTCCACTTT.